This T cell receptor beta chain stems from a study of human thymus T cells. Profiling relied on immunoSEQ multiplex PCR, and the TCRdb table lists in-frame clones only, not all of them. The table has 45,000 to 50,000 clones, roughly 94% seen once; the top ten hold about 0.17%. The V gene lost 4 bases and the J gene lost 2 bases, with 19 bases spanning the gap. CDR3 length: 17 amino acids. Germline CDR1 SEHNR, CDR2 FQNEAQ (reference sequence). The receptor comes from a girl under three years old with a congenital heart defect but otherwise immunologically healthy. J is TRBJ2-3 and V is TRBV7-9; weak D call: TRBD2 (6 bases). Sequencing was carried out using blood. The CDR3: CASSSGGAAIVTDTQYF. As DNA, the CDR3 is TGTGCCAGCAGCTCTGGAGGGGCGGCTATAGTCACAGATACGCAGTATTTT.